Sequencing of this T cell receptor (beta chain) was carried out in a study of OX40 agonist ivuxolimab in advanced cancers. This clone was counted a few times. Profiled with immunoSEQ multiplex PCR; TCRdb holds only in-frame clones, not every one. The repertoire holds 50,000 to 65,000 clones, with roughly four fifths as singletons. With autoimmune disease history or systemic immunosuppression, patients were excluded. The timepoints at which blood was sampled were baseline, cycle 4 day 1, and cycle 7 day 1. The TCR sequence derives from an adult with an advanced solid tumor such as melanoma, head and neck, liver or kidney cancer. The sample was CD4+ or CD8+ T cells sorted from blood, taken in a trial of the OX40 agonist ivuxolimab.

CDR3 bases: TGTGCCAGCAGCTTAATCCCGGTCAATTCACCCCTCCACTTT. Translation: CASSLIPVNSPLHF. The genes are TRBV7-3 and TRBJ1-6; D is uncertain. The CDR3 extends over 14 amino acids. Trimming removed 1 base from V and 7 bases from J, with 8 bases in between. Germline V gene sequence: CDR1 SGHTA, CDR2 FQGTGA.